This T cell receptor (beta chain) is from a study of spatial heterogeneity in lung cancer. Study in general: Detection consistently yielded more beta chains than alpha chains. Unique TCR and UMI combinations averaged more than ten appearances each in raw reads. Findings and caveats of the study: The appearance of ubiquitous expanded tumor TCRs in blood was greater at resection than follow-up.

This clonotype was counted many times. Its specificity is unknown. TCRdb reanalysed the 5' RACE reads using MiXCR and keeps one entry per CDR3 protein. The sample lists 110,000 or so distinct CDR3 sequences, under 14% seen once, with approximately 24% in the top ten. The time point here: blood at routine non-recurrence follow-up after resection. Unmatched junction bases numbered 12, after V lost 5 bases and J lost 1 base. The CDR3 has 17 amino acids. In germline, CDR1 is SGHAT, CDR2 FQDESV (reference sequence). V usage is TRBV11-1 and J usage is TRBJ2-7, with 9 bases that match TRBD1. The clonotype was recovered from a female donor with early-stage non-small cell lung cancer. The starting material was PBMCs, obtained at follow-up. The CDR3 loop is CASSPGQGIRGSYEQYF. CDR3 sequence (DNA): TGTGCCAGCAGCCCGGGACAGGGTATCCGGGGATCCTACGAGCAGTACTTC.